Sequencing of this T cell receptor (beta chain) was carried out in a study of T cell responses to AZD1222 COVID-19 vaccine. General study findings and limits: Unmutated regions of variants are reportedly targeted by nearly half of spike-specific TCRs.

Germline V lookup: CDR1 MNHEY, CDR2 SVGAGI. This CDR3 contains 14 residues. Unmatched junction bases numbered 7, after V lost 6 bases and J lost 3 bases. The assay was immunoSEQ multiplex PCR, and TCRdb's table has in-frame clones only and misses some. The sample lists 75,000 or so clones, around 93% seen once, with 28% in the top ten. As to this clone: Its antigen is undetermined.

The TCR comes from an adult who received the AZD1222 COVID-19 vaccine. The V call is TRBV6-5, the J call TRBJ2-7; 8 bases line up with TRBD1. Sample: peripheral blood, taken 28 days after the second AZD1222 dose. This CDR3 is CASSMDRVGYEQYF. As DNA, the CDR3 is TGTGCCAGCAGCATGGACAGGGTGGGCTACGAGCAGTACTTC.